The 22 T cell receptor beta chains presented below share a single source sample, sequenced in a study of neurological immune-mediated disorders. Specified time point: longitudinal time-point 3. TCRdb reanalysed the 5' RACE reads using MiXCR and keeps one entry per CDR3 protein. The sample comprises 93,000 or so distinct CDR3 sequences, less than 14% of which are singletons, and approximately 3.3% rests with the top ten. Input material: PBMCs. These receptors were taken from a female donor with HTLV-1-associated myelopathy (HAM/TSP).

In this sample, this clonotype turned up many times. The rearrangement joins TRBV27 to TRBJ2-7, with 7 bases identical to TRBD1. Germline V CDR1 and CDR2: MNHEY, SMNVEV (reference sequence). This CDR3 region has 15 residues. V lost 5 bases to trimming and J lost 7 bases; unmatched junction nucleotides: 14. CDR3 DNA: TGTGCCAGCAGTCTCGCTTCGACAGGGATGGAAGAGCAGTACTTC. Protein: CASSLASTGMEEQYF.

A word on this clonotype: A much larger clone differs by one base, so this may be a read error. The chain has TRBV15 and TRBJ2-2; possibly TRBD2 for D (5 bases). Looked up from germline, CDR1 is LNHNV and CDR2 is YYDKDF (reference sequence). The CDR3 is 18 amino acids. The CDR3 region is CATSRDRIAPGLAGEPFF. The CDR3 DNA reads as TGTGCCACCAGCAGAGATCGGATAGCTCCCGGTTTAGCCGGGGAGCCGTTTTTT.

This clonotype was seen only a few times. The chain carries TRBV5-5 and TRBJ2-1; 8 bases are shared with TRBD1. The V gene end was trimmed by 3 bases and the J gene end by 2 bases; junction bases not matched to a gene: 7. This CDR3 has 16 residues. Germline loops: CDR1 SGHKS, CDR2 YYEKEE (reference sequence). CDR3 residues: CASSSRTGQAYNEQFF. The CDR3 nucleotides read TGTGCCAGCAGCTCTCGGACAGGGCAGGCCTACAATGAGCAGTTCTTC.

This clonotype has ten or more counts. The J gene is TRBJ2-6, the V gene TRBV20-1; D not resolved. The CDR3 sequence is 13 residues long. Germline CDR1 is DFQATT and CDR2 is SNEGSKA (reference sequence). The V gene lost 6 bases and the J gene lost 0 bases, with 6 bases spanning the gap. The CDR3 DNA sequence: TGCAGTGCCCCTAGCTCTGGGGCCAACGTCCTGACTTTC. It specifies CSAPSSGANVLTF.

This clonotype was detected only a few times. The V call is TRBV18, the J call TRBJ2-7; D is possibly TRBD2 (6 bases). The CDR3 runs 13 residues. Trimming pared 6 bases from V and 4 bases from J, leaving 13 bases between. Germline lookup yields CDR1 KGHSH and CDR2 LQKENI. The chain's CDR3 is CASSEGREYEQYF. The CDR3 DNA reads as TGTGCCAGCTCGGAGGGACGGGAATACGAGCAGTACTTC.

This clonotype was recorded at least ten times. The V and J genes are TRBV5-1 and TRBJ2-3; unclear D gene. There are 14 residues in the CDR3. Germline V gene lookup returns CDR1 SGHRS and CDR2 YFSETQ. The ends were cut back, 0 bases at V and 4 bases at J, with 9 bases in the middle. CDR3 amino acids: CASSLGHLPDTQYF. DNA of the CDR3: TGCGCCAGCAGCTTGGGACATCTCCCAGATACGCAGTATTTT.

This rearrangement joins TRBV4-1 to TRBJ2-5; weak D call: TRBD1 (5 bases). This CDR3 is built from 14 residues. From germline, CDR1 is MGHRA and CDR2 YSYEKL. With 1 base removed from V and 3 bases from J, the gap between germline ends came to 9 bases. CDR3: CASSQVSREETQYF. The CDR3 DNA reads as TGCGCCAGCAGCCAAGTATCCAGGGAAGAGACCCAGTACTTC.

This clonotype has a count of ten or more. The CDR3: CSARDSRSSYEQYF. The CDR3 nucleotides read TGCAGTGCTAGAGATTCGCGAAGTTCCTACGAGCAGTACTTC. This chain connects TRBV20-1 to TRBJ2-7, with D unresolved. The CDR3 loop spans 14 amino acids. The V and J ends lost 0 bases and 1 base respectively, with 10 bases between them. Germline V gives CDR1 DFQATT, CDR2 SNEGSKA (reference sequence).

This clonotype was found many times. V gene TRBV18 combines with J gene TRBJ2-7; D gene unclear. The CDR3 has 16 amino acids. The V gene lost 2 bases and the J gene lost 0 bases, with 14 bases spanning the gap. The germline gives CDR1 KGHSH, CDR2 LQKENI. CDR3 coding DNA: TGTGCCAGCTCACCAAGAATCCATGAAAGCTCCTACGAGCAGTACTTC. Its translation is CASSPRIHESSYEQYF.

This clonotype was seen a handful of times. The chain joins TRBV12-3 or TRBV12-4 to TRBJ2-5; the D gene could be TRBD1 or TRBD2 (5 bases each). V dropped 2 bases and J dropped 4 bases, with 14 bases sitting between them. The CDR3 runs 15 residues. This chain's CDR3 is CASSLTGTVGETQYF. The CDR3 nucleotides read TGTGCCAGCAGTTTAACCGGGACCGTGGGAGAGACCCAGTACTTC.

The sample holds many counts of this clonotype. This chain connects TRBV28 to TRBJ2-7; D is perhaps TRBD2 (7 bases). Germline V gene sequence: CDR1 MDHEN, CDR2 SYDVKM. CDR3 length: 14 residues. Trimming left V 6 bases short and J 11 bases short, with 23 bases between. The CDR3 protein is CASSRSGGPVFKYF. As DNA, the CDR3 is TGTGCCAGCAGCAGATCGGGGGGCCCAGTTTTTAAGTACTTC. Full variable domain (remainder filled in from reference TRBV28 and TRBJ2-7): DVKVTQSSRYLVKRTGEKVFLECVQDMDHENMFWYRQDPGLGLRLIYFSYDVKMKEKGDIPEGYSVSREKKERFSLILESASTNQTSMYLCASSRSGGPVFKYFGPGTRLTVT.

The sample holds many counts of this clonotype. The CDR3 DNA reads as TGTGCCAGCAGCCAATTCACAGAGAGCACAGATACGCAGTATTTT. Translated: CASSQFTESTDTQYF. The chain combines TRBV3-1 with TRBJ2-3, with D unresolved. Germline V gives CDR1 LGHDT, CDR2 YNNKEL (reference sequence). V was cut by 2 bases and J by 0 bases, with 9 bases left in between. CDR3 length: 15 amino acids.

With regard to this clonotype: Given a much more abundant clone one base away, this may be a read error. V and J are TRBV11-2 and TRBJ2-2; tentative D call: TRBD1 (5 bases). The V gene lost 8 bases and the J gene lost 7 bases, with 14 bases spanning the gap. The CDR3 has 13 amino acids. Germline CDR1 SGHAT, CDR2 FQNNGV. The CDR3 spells CASSRTDIGELFF. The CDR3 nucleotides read TGTGCCAGCTCACGGACGGACATCGGGGAGCTGTTTTTT.

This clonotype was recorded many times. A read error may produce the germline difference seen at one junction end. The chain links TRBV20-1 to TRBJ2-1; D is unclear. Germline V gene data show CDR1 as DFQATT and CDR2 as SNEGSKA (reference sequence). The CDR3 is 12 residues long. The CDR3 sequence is CSAKPSFNEQFF. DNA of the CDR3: TGCAGTGCTAAACCTTCCTTCAATGAGCAGTTCTTC.

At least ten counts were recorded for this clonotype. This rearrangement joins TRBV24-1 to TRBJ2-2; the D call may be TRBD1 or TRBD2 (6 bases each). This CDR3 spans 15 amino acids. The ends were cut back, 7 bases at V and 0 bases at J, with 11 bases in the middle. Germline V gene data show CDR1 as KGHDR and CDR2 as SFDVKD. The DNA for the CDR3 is TGTGCCACCAGGGGGGGCCCAACGAACACCGGGGAGCTGTTTTTT. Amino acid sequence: CATRGGPTNTGELFF.

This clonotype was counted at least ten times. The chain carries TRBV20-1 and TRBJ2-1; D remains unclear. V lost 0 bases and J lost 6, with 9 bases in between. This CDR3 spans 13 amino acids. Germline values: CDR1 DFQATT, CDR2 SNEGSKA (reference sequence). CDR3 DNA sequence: TGCAGTGCTAGAGACCATCTCCTCAATGAGCAGTTCTTC. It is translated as CSARDHLLNEQFF.

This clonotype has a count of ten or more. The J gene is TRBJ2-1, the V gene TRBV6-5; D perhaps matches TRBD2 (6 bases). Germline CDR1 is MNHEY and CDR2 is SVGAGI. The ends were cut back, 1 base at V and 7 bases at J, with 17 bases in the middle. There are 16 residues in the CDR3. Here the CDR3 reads CASSYYRARDSNEQFF. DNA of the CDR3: TGTGCCAGCAGTTACTACCGGGCTCGGGACTCTAATGAGCAGTTCTTC.

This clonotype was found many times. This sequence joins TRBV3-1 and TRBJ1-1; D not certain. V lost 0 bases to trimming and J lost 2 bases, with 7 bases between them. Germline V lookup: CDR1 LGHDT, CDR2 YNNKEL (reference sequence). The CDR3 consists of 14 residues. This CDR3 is CASSQDRANTEAFF. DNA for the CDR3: TGTGCCAGCAGCCAAGATCGGGCCAACACTGAAGCTTTCTTT.

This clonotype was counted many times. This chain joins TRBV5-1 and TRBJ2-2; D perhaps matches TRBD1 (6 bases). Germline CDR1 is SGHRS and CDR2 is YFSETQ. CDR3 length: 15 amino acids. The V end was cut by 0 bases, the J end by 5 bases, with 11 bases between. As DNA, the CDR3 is TGCGCCAGCAGCTTGGCAGGGGCGGTGACCGGGGAGCTGTTTTTT. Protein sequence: CASSLAGAVTGELFF. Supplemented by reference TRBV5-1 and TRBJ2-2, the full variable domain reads KAGVTQTPRYLIKTRGQQVTLSCSPISGHRSVSWYQQTPGQGLQFLFEYFSETQRNKGNFPGRFSGRQFSNSRSEMNVSTLELGDSALYLCASSLAGAVTGELFFGEGSRLTVL.

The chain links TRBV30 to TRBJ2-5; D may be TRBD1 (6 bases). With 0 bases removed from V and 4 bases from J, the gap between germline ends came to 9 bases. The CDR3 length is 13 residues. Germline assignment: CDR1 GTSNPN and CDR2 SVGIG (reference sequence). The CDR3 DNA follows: TGTGCCTGGAGTGTAAAGGGGGTAGAGACCCAGTACTTC. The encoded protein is CAWSVKGVETQYF.

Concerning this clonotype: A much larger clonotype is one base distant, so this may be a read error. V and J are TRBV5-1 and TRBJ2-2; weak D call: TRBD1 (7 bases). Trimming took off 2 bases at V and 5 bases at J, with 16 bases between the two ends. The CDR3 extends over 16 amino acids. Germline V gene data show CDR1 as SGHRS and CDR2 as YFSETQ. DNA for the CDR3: TGCGCCAGCAGCTTAGGACAGGTCGGGAGAACCGGGGAGCTGTTTTTT. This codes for CASSLGQVGRTGELFF. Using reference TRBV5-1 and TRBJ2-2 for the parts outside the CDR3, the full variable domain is KAGVTQTPRYLIKTRGQQVTLSCSPISGHRSVSWYQQTPGQGLQFLFEYFSETQRNKGNFPGRFSGRQFSNSRSEMNVSTLELGDSALYLCASSLGQVGRTGELFFGEGSRLTVL.

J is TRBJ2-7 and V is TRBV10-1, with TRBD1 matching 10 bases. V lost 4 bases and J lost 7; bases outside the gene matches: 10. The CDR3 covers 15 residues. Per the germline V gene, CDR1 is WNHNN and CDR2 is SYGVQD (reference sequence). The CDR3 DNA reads TGCGCCAGCAGTGCTAGGGACAGGGGTCGGGGAGAGCAGTACTTC. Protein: CASSARDRGRGEQYF.